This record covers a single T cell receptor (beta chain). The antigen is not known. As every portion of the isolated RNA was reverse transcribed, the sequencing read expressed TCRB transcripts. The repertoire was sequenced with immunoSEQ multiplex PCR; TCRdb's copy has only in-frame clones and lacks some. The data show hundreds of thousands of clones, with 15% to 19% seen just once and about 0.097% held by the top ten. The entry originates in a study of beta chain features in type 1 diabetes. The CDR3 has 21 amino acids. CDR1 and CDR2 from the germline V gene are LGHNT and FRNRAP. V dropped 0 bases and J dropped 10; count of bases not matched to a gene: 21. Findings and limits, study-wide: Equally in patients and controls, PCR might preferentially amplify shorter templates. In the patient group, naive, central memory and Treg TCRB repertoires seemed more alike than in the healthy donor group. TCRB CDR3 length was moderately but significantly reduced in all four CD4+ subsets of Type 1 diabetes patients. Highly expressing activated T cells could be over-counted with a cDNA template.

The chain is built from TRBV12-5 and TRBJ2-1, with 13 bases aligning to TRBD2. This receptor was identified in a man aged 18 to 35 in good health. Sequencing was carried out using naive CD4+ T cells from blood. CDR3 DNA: TGTGCTAGTGGTTTGGTACTATTGAGACTAGCGGGAGGCAGGGCCTTTGGAGAGCAGTTCTTC. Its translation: CASGLVLLRLAGGRAFGEQFF. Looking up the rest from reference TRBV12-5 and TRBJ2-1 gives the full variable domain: DARVTQTPRHKVTEMGQEVTMRCQPILGHNTVFWYRQTMMQGLELLAYFRNRAPLDDSGMPKDRFSAEMPDATLATLKIQPSEPRDSAVYFCASGLVLLRLAGGRAFGEQFFGPGTRLTVL.